Here is one T cell receptor (beta chain) with its context. This clonotype was recorded a few times. Its antigen specificity is not known. No base quality values were provided; no much bigger clone lies one nucleotide off. The library was produced with PCR. Sequencing took place on an Illumina HiSeq 2500. TCR libraries were prepared with molecular barcoding, using unique molecular identifiers to normalize TCRbeta repertoire quantification. TCRdb took the public reads, trimmed them with fastp at Q25, ran MiXCR for clone calling and kept in-frame beta chains. CDR3 protein sequences are deduplicated, and each keeps its most common genes and DNA. The sample data list hundreds of thousands of distinct CDR3 sequences, and 13% of these were observed just once. The ten largest clones represent over 3.5% of the sample. The source of the sample is a study of T-cell reconstitution after alpha-beta-depleted transplantation in children (TCRdb year 2016). Regarding the study in general: Using TCR repertoire profiling, the study quantitatively followed how T-cell immune reconstitution unfolded in children after TCRalphabeta/CD19-depleted allogeneic hematopoietic cell transplantation.

Trimming removed 7 bases from V and 3 bases from J, leaving 12 bases between the germline ends. CDR1 LNHDA and CDR2 SQIVND are derived from the germline V gene (reference sequence). There are 13 amino acids in the CDR3, from cysteine to phenylalanine inclusive. The entry retains the CDR3 DNA only, 39 bases that are in frame from base 1. The V and J segments used are TRBV19 and TRBJ1-1; the D gene remains uncertain. The sequencing used PBMCs, collected from the stem cell graft. This TCR derives from a human donor who donated a stem cell graft to a child with Fanconi anemia. The CDR3 here reads CASTRQGYTEAFF. At the DNA level, the sequence is TGTGCCAGTACCCGCCAAGGGTACACTGAAGCTTTCTTT. The reference TRBV19 and TRBJ1-1 proteins fill in what lies around the CDR3, so the full variable domain reads DGGITQSPKYLFRKEGQNVTLSCEQNLNHDAMYWYRQDPGQGLRLIYYSQIVNDFQKGDIAEGYSVSREKKESFPLTVTSAQKNPTAFYLCASTRQGYTEAFFGQGTRLTVV.